The rows below give T cell receptor beta chains drawn from one sample of a study of blood T cell repertoires in COVID-19. Clones were sequenced by immunoSEQ multiplex PCR, and TCRdb holds only the in-frame ones, with some missing. The table records hundreds of thousands of clones, around 87% of them present only once. Source material: peripheral blood. The receptor source for this set is a woman between 55 and 75 years old with COVID-19, enrolled during active disease. The CDR3 runs from the conserved cysteine through the conserved F or W. The D gene is left open where the match is weak. Where a row states a size, it is once, few, many or the class of an expanded clone; other rows omit it.

>NA|TRBJ1-5|TRBV3-1/TRBV3-2|NA
TGTGCCAGCAGCCAGCAACGGGTAAATCAGCCCCAGCATTTT
CASSQQRVNQPQHF
>TRBD1|TRBJ2-2|TRBV7-8|NA
TGTGCCAGCTTCCTCAGGGGACAGCCCACCGGGGAGCTGTTTTTT
CASFLRGQPTGELFF
>NA|TRBJ1-1|TRBV29-1|few
TGCAGCGTTGAATCGGGATGGAACACTGAAGCTTTCTTT
CSVESGWNTEAFF
>NA|TRBJ1-6|TRBV30|NA
TGTGCCTGGAGTGTAGCACAGGGCCGATCACCCCTCCACTTT
CAWSVAQGRSPLHF
>NA|TRBJ2-7|TRBV20-1|NA
TGCAGTGCTAGTAAGGGGTTCTCCTACGAGCAGTACTTC
CSASKGFSYEQYF
>TRBD1|TRBJ1-1|TRBV4-1|NA
TGCGCCAGCAGCCAAGAAGGACAGGGTTACACTGAAGCTTTCTTT
CASSQEGQGYTEAFF
>NA|TRBJ2-3|TRBV30|NA
TGTGCCTGGAGATTAGGGAGTAGGACAGATACGCAGTATTTT
CAWRLGSRTDTQYF
>NA|TRBJ2-2|TRBV7-3|NA
TGTGCCAGCAGCTTACTTGGGGCTTACACCGGGGAGCTGTTTTTT
CASSLLGAYTGELFF
>NA|TRBJ1-5|TRBV19|NA
TGTGCCAGTAGTAGACACAGGGAGAGCAATCAGCCCCAGCATTTT
CASSRHRESNQPQHF
>TRBD1|TRBJ1-2|TRBV19|NA
TGTGCCAGTTTTCGACAGGGAAGGGACTATGGCTACACCTTC
CASFRQGRDYGYTF
>TRBD1|TRBJ2-7|TRBV6-5|NA
TGTGCCACTGCGACAGGGCAATACTACGAGCAGTACTTC
CATATGQYYEQYF
>NA|TRBJ1-1|TRBV5-1|NA
TGCGCCAGCAGCCGGGAGAGTCGGTGGAACACTGAAGCTTTCTTT
CASSRESRWNTEAFF
>NA|TRBJ2-5|TRBV4-2|NA
TGTGCCAGCAGCCGGCTAGCTGCTTACCAAGAGACCCAGTACTTC
CASSRLAAYQETQYF
>NA|TRBJ1-1|TRBV3-1/TRBV3-2|once
TGTGCCAGCAGCCGTAGACAGCTTATTAGGAGTACTGAAGCTTTCTTT
CASSRRQLIRSTEAFF
>TRBD2|TRBJ2-7|TRBV5-6|many
TGTGCCAGCAGTAGGGAAGGAGCGGGGGTTTCCTACGAGCAGTACTTC
CASSREGAGVSYEQYF
>NA|TRBJ1-2|TRBV30|NA
TGTGCCTGGAGTAAACAGGGCAGCGTAGGCTACACCTTC
CAWSKQGSVGYTF
>NA|TRBJ1-6|TRBV5-4|few
TGTGCCAGCAGCCTTCGACAGAATAATTCACCCCTCCACTTT
CASSLRQNNSPLHF
>NA|TRBJ1-1|TRBV19|NA
TGTGCCAGTATCCGATTGTCGGGGGTCACTGAAGCTTTCTTT
CASIRLSGVTEAFF
>NA|TRBJ2-3|TRBV2|NA
TGTGCCAGCAGTGAACTGCAGGGGTCCCTAGATACGCAGTATTTT
CASSELQGSLDTQYF
>NA|TRBJ1-2|TRBV5-1|NA
TGCGCCAGCAGCTTGGCCGTCGGAGGGACCGGTGGCTACACCTTC
CASSLAVGGTGGYTF
>NA|TRBJ1-1|TRBV29-1|NA
TGCAGCGCACAGAAGTCAGGAACTGAAGCTTTCTTT
CSAQKSGTEAFF
>NA|TRBJ1-1|TRBV28|NA
TGTGCCAGCAGGGTCGGGACTTTTGAAGCTTTCTTT
CASRVGTFEAFF
>NA|TRBJ1-1|TRBV4-1|NA
TGCGCCAGCACCCGCGGGGAGGGGATGAACACTGAAGCTTTCTTT
CASTRGEGMNTEAFF
>NA|TRBJ1-1|TRBV6-6|NA
TGTGCCAGCAGCACCTTTAGGACAGACCGGAACACTGAAGCTTTCTTT
CASSTFRTDRNTEAFF
>NA|TRBJ1-3|TRBV6-5|NA
TGTGCCAGCAGTTACTCACGGGGGGCGGGCGGAAACACCATATATTTT
CASSYSRGAGGNTIYF
>TRBD1|TRBJ1-5|TRBV24-1|once
TGTGCCACCAGTGCCACAGGGGGCACCCACCAGCCCCAGCATTTT
CATSATGGTHQPQHF
>NA|TRBJ1-6|TRBV19|NA
TGTGCCAGTAGTATAAACCCCACTAATTATAATTCACCCCTCCACTTT
CASSINPTNYNSPLHF
>NA|TRBJ2-1|TRBV4-1|NA
TGCGCCAGCAGCCAATTACTAAGGTACAATGAGCAGTTCTTC
CASSQLLRYNEQFF
>NA|TRBJ1-1|TRBV30|NA
TGTGCCTGGAGTGTACTCTGGACAACGAACACTGAAGCTTTCTTT
CAWSVLWTTNTEAFF
>NA|TRBJ2-2|TRBV9|once
TGTGCCAGCGGGAGAAAAGCGGGGAACACCGGGGAGCTGTTTTTT
CASGRKAGNTGELFF
>NA|TRBJ2-5|TRBV2|NA
TGTGCCAGCAGTGAATGGCGGGAAGAGACCCAGTACTTC
CASSEWREETQYF
>NA|TRBJ1-5|TRBV4-2|NA
TGTGCCAGCAGCCAAGCGAGGTGGGAGCAGCCCCAGCATTTT
CASSQARWEQPQHF
>NA|TRBJ2-1|TRBV5-8|NA
TGTGCCAGCAGCTTTTCGGGGTTCTACAATGAGCAGTTCTTC
CASSFSGFYNEQFF
>NA|TRBJ2-5|TRBV5-6|NA
TGTGCCAGCAGAACTGACGGGGGTCGGGAGACCCAGTACTTC
CASRTDGGRETQYF
>NA|TRBJ2-5|TRBV6-5|few
TGTGCCAGCAGTTACACTGGGGGCGAAGGGGAGACCCAGTACTTC
CASSYTGGEGETQYF
>NA|TRBJ2-1|TRBV10-3|NA
TGTGCCATCAGTGAGACCCCCGGCAGGGTCTACAATGAGCAGTTCTTC
CAISETPGRVYNEQFF
>NA|TRBJ2-6|TRBV5-1|NA
TGCGCCAGCACGGGGGACCCTGGGGCCAACGTCCTGACTTTC
CASTGDPGANVLTF
>NA|TRBJ1-5|TRBV9|NA
TGTGCCAGCAGCCCCCAAGGGGACAATCAGCCCCAGCATTTT
CASSPQGDNQPQHF
>TRBD1|TRBJ1-1|TRBV30|NA
TGTGCCTGGACCGGACAGGTGAAGCCGAACACTGAAGCTTTCTTT
CAWTGQVKPNTEAFF
>NA|TRBJ2-1|TRBV25-1|NA
TGTGCCAGCAGTGAATCTAGTTACAATGAGCAGTTCTTC
CASSESSYNEQFF
>NA|TRBJ2-6|TRBV18|NA
TGTGCCAGCTCAGGGGACACCTCCTCTGGGGCCAACGTCCTGACTTTC
CASSGDTSSGANVLTF